Following are 8 T cell receptor beta chains from one sample sequenced in a study of neurological immune-mediated disorders. TCRdb called the 5' RACE reads again in MiXCR, with one record for every CDR3 protein. The sample shows approximately 60,000 distinct CDR3 sequences, around 4% of them seen only once. Source material: PBMCs. The source of these receptors is a man aged 50 or older with multiple sclerosis.

This clonotype was counted at least ten times. The chain has TRBV3-1 and TRBJ1-6; no clear D. The CDR3 is 17 amino acids. Germline V lookup: CDR1 LGHDT, CDR2 YNNKEL (reference sequence). V lost 4 bases to trimming and J lost 0 bases, with 13 bases between them. The CDR3 spells CASSRDRPSSYNSPLHF. The DNA for the CDR3 is TGTGCCAGCAGCCGCGATCGCCCCAGCTCCTATAATTCACCCCTCCACTTT.

The sample holds many counts of this clonotype. The chain has TRBV20-1 and TRBJ1-1; D unresolved. This CDR3 contains 11 residues. The germline V gene has CDR1 DFQATT and CDR2 SNEGSKA (reference sequence). V was clipped by 1 base and J by 4 bases, with 4 bases between them. For the CDR3, the DNA is TGCAGTGCTAGAGTGGGCACTGAAGCTTTCTTT. This sequence encodes CSARVGTEAFF.

In this sample, this clonotype turned up a few times. The chain couples TRBV5-1 to TRBJ2-3, with TRBD2 matching over 14 bases. CDR3 length: 18 amino acids. V lost 4 bases and J lost 6; bases outside the gene matches: 13. Germline V gene sequence: CDR1 SGHRS, CDR2 YFSETQ. For the CDR3, the DNA is TGCGCCAGCAGCATGCCGGGACTAGCGGGGGCAACGCGGGATACGCAGTATTTT. This translates into CASSMPGLAGATRDTQYF.

In its sample, this clonotype was seen many times. The rearrangement joins TRBV5-1 to TRBJ2-5; D perhaps matches TRBD2 (6 bases). This CDR3 has 14 residues. Germline CDR1 is SGHRS and CDR2 is YFSETQ. The germline V and J ends were trimmed by 1 base and 5 bases, with 12 bases remaining between them. The CDR3 DNA sequence: TGCGCCAGCAGCTTGCAGCCAGGAGGGGAGACCCAGTACTTC. It yields the protein CASSLQPGGETQYF.

This clonotype was recorded many times. As DNA, the CDR3 is TGTGCCAGCAGCCCGGCCGGGACAGGGAACACCGGGGAGCTGTTTTTT. Protein product: CASSPAGTGNTGELFF. V and J are TRBV12-3 or TRBV12-4 and TRBJ2-2, with 8 bases fitting TRBD1. This CDR3 has 16 amino acids. V dropped 6 bases and J dropped 1; count of bases not matched to a gene: 7.

About this clonotype: This may come from a read error, since a much larger clone is one base off. The V gene is TRBV5-1, the J gene TRBJ1-4; maybe TRBD1 (6 bases). CDR1 and CDR2 from the germline V gene are SGHRS and YFSETQ. This CDR3 spans 15 amino acids. The CDR3, as DNA: TGCGCCAGCAGCCTCACAGGGCACACCAATGATAAACTGTTTTTT. Protein product: CASSLTGHTNDKLFF.

This clonotype was seen many times. V gene TRBV20-1 combines with J gene TRBJ2-4; perhaps D is TRBD1 or TRBD2 (5 bases each). V shed 4 bases and J shed 4 bases, with 14 bases lying between them. The length of the CDR3 is 14 residues. Looked up from germline, CDR1 is DFQATT and CDR2 is SNEGSKA (reference sequence). CDR3 region: CSATLGTPKNIQYF. The CDR3 DNA reads TGCAGTGCTACATTAGGGACGCCAAAAAACATTCAGTACTTC.

There are many counts of this clonotype. The V call is TRBV20-1, the J call TRBJ2-3; D call uncertain. V lost 0 bases to trimming and J lost 6 bases, with 10 bases between them. Germline assignment: CDR1 DFQATT and CDR2 SNEGSKA (reference sequence). This CDR3 region has 13 residues. The CDR3 DNA is TGCAGTGCTAGAGATCTCTACTTGGATACGCAGTATTTT. Translated: CSARDLYLDTQYF.